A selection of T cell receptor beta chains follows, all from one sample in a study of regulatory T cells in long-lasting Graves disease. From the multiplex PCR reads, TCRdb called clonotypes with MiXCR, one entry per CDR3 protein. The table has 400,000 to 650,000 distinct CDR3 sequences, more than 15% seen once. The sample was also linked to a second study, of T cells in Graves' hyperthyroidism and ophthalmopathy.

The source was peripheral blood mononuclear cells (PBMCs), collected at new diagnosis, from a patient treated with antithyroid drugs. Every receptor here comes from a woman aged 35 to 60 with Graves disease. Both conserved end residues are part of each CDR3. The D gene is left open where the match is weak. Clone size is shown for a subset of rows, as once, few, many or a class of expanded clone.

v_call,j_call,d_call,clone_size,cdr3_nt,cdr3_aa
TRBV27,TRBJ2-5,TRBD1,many,TGTGCCAGCAGTTCCCGGACAGGGGGCTATGGGGAGACCCAGTACTTC,CASSSRTGGYGETQYF
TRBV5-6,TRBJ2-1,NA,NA,TGTGCCAGCAGCTTGGACTGGGTTGGTGAGCAGTTCTTC,CASSLDWVGEQFF
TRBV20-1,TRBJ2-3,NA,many,TGCAGTGCTAGAGATGGTGGGGGCCCGACAGATACGCAGTATTTT,CSARDGGGPTDTQYF
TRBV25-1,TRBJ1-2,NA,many,TGTGCCAGCAGTGAACAGTCAGCTAACTATGGCTACACCTTC,CASSEQSANYGYTF
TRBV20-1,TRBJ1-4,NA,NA,TGCAGTGCTACAAGTGGATTAAATGAAAAACTGTTTTTT,CSATSGLNEKLFF
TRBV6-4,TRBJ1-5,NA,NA,TGTGCCAGCAGCCCCAACGAGGGAGAGCCCCAGCATTTT,CASSPNEGEPQHF
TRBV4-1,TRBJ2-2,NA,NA,TGCGCCAGCAGCCAACAGGCGAACACCGGGGAGCTGTTTTTT,CASSQQANTGELFF
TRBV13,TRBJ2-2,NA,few,TGTGCCAGCAGCTTTGGGACGGCAGAGAACACCGGGGAGCTGTTTTTT,CASSFGTAENTGELFF
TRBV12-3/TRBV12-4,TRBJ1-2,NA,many,TGTGCCAGCAGTTTAATCCAGGAACGAGGCTACACCTTC,CASSLIQERGYTF
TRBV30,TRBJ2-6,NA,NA,TGTGCCTGGAGTAGTGGGGGCGCGTGGTCTGGGGCCAACGTCCTGACTTTC,CAWSSGGAWSGANVLTF
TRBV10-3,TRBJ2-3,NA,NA,TGTGCCATCAGTTCGTTAGGGAGTGGGACAGATACGCAGTATTTT,CAISSLGSGTDTQYF
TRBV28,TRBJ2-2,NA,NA,TGTGCCAGCAGTTCGAATTGGGGGCGCGGCGGGGAGCTGTTTTTT,CASSSNWGRGGELFF
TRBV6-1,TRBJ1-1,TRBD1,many,TGTGCCAGCAGGACAGGGTGGTACACTGAAGCTTTCTTT,CASRTGWYTEAFF
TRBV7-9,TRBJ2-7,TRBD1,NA,TGTGCCTGGGGACAGGGTGTAACCTACGAGCAGTACTTC,CAWGQGVTYEQYF
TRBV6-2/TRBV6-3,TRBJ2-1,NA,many,TGTGCCAGCAGTTACAGGTGGGACTTGAGCTCCTACAATGAGCAGTTCTTC,CASSYRWDLSSYNEQFF
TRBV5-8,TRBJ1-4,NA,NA,TGCGCCAGCAGCCAAGATGAGGGAACTAATGAAAAACTGTTTTTT,CASSQDEGTNEKLFF
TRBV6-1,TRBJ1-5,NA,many,TGTGCCAGCGGCCTACAACAGGAAAATCAGCCCCAGCATTTT,CASGLQQENQPQHF
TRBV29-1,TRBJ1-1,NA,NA,TGCAGCGTTGGACCCGGACAGTACAACACTGAAGCTTTCTTT,CSVGPGQYNTEAFF
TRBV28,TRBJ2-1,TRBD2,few,TGTGCCAGCAGTTTATGGGCGGGGGGGCAGTTCTTC,CASSLWAGGQFF
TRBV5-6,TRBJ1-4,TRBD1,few,TGTGCCAGCAGCTTGAGGGGACAGGGGGATGAAAAACTGTTTTTT,CASSLRGQGDEKLFF
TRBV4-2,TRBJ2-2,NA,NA,TGTGCCAGCAGCCAAGCGGGGGCGAGTAGGAGAGACGTCGGGGAGCTGTTTTTT,CASSQAGASRRDVGELFF
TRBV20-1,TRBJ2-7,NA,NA,TGCAGTGCCTCGGAGCAGCTTGGTAACGAGCAGTACTTC,CSASEQLGNEQYF
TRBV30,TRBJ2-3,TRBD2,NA,TGTGCCTGGAGTGTAGGGTCTAGCGGGGGTGGTGCAGATACGCAGTATTTT,CAWSVGSSGGGADTQYF
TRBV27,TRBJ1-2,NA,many,TGTGCCAGCGGTAGACGGAATTCATATGGCTACACCTTC,CASGRRNSYGYTF
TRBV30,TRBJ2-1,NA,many,TGTGCCTGGAGTGAAGGGGCTCGCTCCTACAATGAGCAGTTCTTC,CAWSEGARSYNEQFF
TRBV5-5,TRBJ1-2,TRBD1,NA,TGTGCCAGCAGCTTGGCTCCGGGACAGGCCAGGGGTTCTAACTATGGCTACACCTTC,CASSLAPGQARGSNYGYTF
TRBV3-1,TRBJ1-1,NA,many,TGTGCCAGCAGCCCTACTCTGACAGACTGGACTGAAGCTTTCTTT,CASSPTLTDWTEAFF
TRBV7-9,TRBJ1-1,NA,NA,TGTGCCAGCAGCTTAGTATCAGGAGAAGACACTGAAGCTTTCTTT,CASSLVSGEDTEAFF
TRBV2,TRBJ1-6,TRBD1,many,TGTGCCAGCAGGGTGGGACAGTGGAGTAATTCACCCCTCCACTTT,CASRVGQWSNSPLHF
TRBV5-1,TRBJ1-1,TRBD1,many,TGTGCCAGCAGCTTCGACAGGGGGAACACTGAAGCTTTCTTT,CASSFDRGNTEAFF
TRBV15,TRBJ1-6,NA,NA,TGTGCCACCAGCAGGCCCACAGCAGGAGGTCCCCATTCACCCCTCCACTTT,CATSRPTAGGPHSPLHF
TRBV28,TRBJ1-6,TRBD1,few,TGTGCCAGCAGACGCGGACAGGGTCTCTCTTATCCCCTCCACTTT,CASRRGQGLSYPLHF